This T cell receptor beta chain was recorded in a study of PD-L1 blockade in urothelial cancer. Study information: From 0 to 3 prior chemotherapy regimens had been given to the patients.

This clone was seen a handful of times. This CDR3 contains 17 residues. The germline V gene encodes CDR1 SGHRS and CDR2 YFSETQ. V shed 2 bases, J shed 1 base, and the junction held 8 bases outside the gene matches. Anywhere from 1 to 8 samples came from each patient, spanning pretreatment and on-treatment. Sequenced by immunoSEQ multiplex PCR; TCRdb stores in-frame clones only, minus some. Here the sample spans roughly 45,000 clones, 88% being singletons. V is TRBV5-1 and J is TRBJ1-1; 10 nucleotides match TRBD1. Source: PBMCs, taken around atezolizumab (anti-PD-L1) treatment. The TCR sequence derives from an older woman with urothelial cancer. The CDR3 spells CASSFGTGVLGNTEAFF. The CDR3 nucleotides read TGCGCCAGCAGCTTCGGGACAGGGGTACTTGGGAACACTGAAGCTTTCTTT.